This TCR beta chain was sequenced in a study of blood T cell repertoires in COVID-19. Study as a whole: Some COVID-19 samples were acute and others convalescent; all came from the United States, Italy and Spain. Sample material is recorded as cDNA or gDNA derived from T cells, B-cell-depleted T cells, or PBMCs.

CDR1 and CDR2 from the germline V gene are MNHEY and SMNVEV (reference sequence). V shed 3 bases and J shed 5 bases, with 10 bases lying between them. The CDR3 has 13 amino acids. This clone was counted between two and nine times. In the authors' methods: Reference gene primers were amplified, and this amplification served to estimate nucleated cell counts. Assay used: immunoSEQ multiplex PCR; TCRdb lists only in-frame clones, some missing. That table is the source of V, J and clone size, and D and trimming were worked out from the DNA. There are roughly 250,000 clones in the sample; about 81% occur only once, and 12% lies in the top ten.

This sequence joins TRBV27 and TRBJ1-2; tentatively, D is TRBD1 (6 bases). The TCR originated in a woman aged 55-69 years with active or convalescent COVID-19. Sequencing was carried out using peripheral blood. Here the CDR3 reads CASSFNREYGYTF. CDR3 in DNA: TGTGCCAGCAGTTTTAACAGGGAGTATGGCTACACCTTC.